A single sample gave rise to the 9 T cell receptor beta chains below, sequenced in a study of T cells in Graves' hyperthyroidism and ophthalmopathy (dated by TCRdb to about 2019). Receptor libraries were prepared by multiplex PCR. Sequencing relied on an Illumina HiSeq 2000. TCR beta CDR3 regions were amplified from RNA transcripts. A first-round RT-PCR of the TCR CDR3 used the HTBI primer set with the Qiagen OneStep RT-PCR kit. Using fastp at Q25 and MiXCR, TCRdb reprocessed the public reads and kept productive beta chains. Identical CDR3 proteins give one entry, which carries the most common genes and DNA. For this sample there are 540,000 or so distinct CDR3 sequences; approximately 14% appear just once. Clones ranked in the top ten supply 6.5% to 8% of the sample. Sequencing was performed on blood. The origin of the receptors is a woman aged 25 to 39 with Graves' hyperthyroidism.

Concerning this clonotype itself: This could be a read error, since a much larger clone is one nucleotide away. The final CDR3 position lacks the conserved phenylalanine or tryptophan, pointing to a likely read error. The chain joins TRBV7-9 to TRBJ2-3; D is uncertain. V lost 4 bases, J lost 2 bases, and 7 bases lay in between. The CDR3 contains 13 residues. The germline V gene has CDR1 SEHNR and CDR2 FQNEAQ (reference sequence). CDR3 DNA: TGTGCCAGCAGCTCGTCCGTCACAGATACGCAGTATCTT. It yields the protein CASSSSVTDTQYL.

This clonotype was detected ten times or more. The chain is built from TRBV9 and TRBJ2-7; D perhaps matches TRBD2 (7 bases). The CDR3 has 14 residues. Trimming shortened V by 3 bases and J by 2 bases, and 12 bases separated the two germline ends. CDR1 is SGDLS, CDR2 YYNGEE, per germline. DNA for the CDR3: TGTGCCAGCAGCGGGCGGGGGCCGACCTACGAGCAGTACTTC. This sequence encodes CASSGRGPTYEQYF.

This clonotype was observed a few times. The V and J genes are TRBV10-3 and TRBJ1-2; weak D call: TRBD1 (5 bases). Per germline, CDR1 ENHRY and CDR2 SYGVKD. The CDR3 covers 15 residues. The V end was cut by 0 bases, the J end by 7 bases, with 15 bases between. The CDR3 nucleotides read TGTGCCATCAGTGAGTCGGAGCAGGCGGGGGGTGGCTACACCTTC. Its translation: CAISESEQAGGGYTF.

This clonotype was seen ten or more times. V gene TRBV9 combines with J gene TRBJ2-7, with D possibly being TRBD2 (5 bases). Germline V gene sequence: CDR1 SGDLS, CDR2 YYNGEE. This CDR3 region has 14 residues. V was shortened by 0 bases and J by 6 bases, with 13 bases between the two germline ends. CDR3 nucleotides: TGTGCCAGCAGCGTAGGAGGGTCGGATGCCGAGCAGTACTTC. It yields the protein CASSVGGSDAEQYF.

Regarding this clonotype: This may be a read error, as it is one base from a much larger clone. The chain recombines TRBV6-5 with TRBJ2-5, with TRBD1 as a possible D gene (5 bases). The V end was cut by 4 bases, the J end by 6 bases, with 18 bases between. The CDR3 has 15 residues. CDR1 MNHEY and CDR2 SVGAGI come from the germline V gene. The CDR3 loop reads CASSCRGQRSQTQYF. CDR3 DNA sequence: TGTGCCAGCAGTTGCCGAGGACAACGAAGCCAGACCCAGTACTTC.

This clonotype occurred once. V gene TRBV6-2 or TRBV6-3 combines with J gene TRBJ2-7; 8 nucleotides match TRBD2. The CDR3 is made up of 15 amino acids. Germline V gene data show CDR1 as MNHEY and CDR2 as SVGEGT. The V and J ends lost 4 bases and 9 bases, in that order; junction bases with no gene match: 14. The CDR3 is CASSSRGGAVRAQYF. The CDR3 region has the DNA TGTGCCAGCAGTTCCCGGGGGGGGGCGGTTAGAGCGCAGTACTTC.

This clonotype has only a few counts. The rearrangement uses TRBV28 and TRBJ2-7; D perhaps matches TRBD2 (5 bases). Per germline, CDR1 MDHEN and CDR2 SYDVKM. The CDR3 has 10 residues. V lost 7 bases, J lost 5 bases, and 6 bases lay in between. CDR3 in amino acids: CASNGNEQYF. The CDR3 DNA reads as TGTGCCAGCAACGGGAACGAGCAGTACTTC.

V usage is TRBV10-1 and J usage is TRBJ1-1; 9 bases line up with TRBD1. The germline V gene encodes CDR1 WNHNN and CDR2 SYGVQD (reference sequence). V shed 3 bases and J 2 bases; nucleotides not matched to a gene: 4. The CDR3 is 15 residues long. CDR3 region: CASSDRTGENTEAFF. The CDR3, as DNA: TGCGCCAGCAGTGATCGGACAGGGGAAAACACTGAAGCTTTCTTT.

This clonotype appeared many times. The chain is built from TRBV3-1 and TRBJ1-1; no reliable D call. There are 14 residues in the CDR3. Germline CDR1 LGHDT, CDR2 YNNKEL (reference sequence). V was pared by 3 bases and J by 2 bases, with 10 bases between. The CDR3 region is CASSHGGLNTEAFF. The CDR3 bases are TGTGCCAGCAGCCATGGAGGGTTAAACACTGAAGCTTTCTTT.